A selection of T cell receptor beta chains follows, all from one sample in a study of blood T cell repertoires in COVID-19. Here immunoSEQ multiplex PCR was the method, and the copy in TCRdb shows in-frame clones only, minus some. Seen here are about 100,000 clones, over 75% observed once, and the top ten hold over 2%. The source material was peripheral blood. These receptors came from a human donor in a cohort sampled during active COVID-19. Both conserved end residues are part of each CDR3. D genes are given only for firm matches. Not every row has a clone size; where given, it reads once, few, many or a size class.

V,size,J,D,CDR3
TRBV27,NA,TRBJ2-7,TRBD2,CASSLLGLAGEQYF
TRBV9,NA,TRBJ2-7,TRBD1,CASSAGGQDPYEQYF
TRBV7-9,NA,TRBJ2-7,TRBD2,CASSRGGRDYEQYF
TRBV6-6,NA,TRBJ2-5,TRBD2,CASSRTGGQETQYF
TRBV25-1,NA,TRBJ1-6,TRBD1,CASTGQGSSYNSPLHF
TRBV27,NA,TRBJ1-2,NA,CASSLSYGFNGYTF
TRBV14,NA,TRBJ1-6,TRBD1,CASSHLEGGDNSPLHF
TRBV5-8,NA,TRBJ2-2,NA,CASSLGPGEPNTGELFF
TRBV7-8,NA,TRBJ2-1,TRBD2,CASSLFLAGGGYNEQFF
TRBV3-1/TRBV3-2,NA,TRBJ2-5,NA,CASSQDQTSGETQYF
TRBV5-6,NA,TRBJ1-5,NA,CASSLAAGRDQPQHF
TRBV18,NA,TRBJ2-7,TRBD2,CASSSGVTVANEQYF
TRBV29-1,NA,TRBJ2-1,TRBD1,CSVPGQGYYNEQFF
TRBV7-8,NA,TRBJ2-7,NA,CASSLYESYEQYF
TRBV7-9,NA,TRBJ1-1,NA,CASFGGTEAFF
TRBV20-1,NA,TRBJ1-2,NA,CSASSSGEFGYTF
TRBV5-1,NA,TRBJ1-2,TRBD1,CASSSTGTANGYTF
TRBV12-3/TRBV12-4,once,TRBJ1-5,NA,CASTRGSNQPQHF
TRBV7-9,NA,TRBJ2-3,NA,CASSSSTDTQYF
TRBV12-3/TRBV12-4,NA,TRBJ1-2,NA,CASSPDRLGPYTF
TRBV7-9,NA,TRBJ2-7,NA,CASSPVTGYLDYEQYF
TRBV23-1,NA,TRBJ2-1,NA,CASSLHCGNNEQFF
TRBV28,NA,TRBJ1-1,NA,CASGGLGAFF
TRBV4-1,few,TRBJ2-1,TRBD1,CASSPWGTGYNEQFF
TRBV19,NA,TRBJ2-1,NA,CATARAHFVLEAGYNEQFF
TRBV28,once,TRBJ2-7,TRBD2,CASSYADGGTGLHGVYEQYF
TRBV6-5,NA,TRBJ1-3,TRBD1,CASTFGTAGRNTIYF
TRBV7-6,NA,TRBJ2-1,NA,CASMDLAGRGLPDNEQFF
TRBV6-1,NA,TRBJ2-1,TRBD1,CASSEVKGQGPVHEQFF
TRBV7-5,NA,TRBJ2-4,NA,CARSPAGGWAKNIQYF
TRBV2,NA,TRBJ2-7,TRBD1,CATMGQDAYEQYF
TRBV6-5,NA,TRBJ2-3,TRBD2,CASSYLTSGSTDTQYF
TRBV5-5,NA,TRBJ2-4,TRBD2,CASSLDAGRGSVSKNIQYF
TRBV7-2,NA,TRBJ1-6,NA,CASSYIGGGNSPLHF
TRBV5-4,once,TRBJ2-7,TRBD2,CASSMGTSGSYEQYF
TRBV6-5,NA,TRBJ2-7,NA,CASGSLASAYEQYF
TRBV7-9,few,TRBJ1-1,TRBD1,CASSPGQVENTEAFF
TRBV9,NA,TRBJ2-1,TRBD2,CASSSSTSGSSYNEQFF
TRBV19,NA,TRBJ1-1,NA,CASSIIGTYTEAFF
TRBV29-1,NA,TRBJ2-7,NA,CSVPQGNEQYF
TRBV6-9,NA,TRBJ2-7,TRBD1,CASSYLGTGTTYEQYF
TRBV19,NA,TRBJ2-1,TRBD2,CASSSGLAGVSSYNEQFF
TRBV7-9,NA,TRBJ1-2,NA,CASIGGYGYTF
TRBV2,NA,TRBJ1-1,TRBD1,CASSGQGARTEAFF
TRBV27,NA,TRBJ2-7,NA,CASSMTVSYEQYF
TRBV7-9,NA,TRBJ1-1,TRBD1,CASSPLGTGGANTEAFF
TRBV28,NA,TRBJ1-2,NA,CASSLSGGWGNYGYTF
TRBV2,once,TRBJ2-2,NA,CASRQGQFANTGELFF
TRBV11-2,NA,TRBJ1-1,NA,CASSLKRNTEAFF
TRBV11-3,NA,TRBJ2-1,TRBD2,CASSLGASGGEQFF
TRBV9,NA,TRBJ1-2,NA,CASSVGPRGDYTF
TRBV5-4,NA,TRBJ1-6,TRBD1,CASNLQGAQLGPLHF
TRBV10-1,NA,TRBJ2-1,TRBD2,CASSDSGRGYNEQFF
TRBV5-4,once,TRBJ1-1,TRBD1,CASSLGTGRPPEAFF
TRBV20-1,few,TRBJ1-2,NA,CRVRKNYGYTF
TRBV11-1,NA,TRBJ2-5,NA,CASSPKGWPEGTQYF